This T cell receptor (beta chain) emerged from a study of Tregs in tolerant kidney transplant recipients. Assay: immunoSEQ multiplex PCR; the TCRdb copy retains only in-frame clones and omits some. The sample carries about 110,000 clones, 85% to 90% recorded once. The germline gives CDR1 MDHEN, CDR2 SYDVKM. Trimming removed 6 bases from V and 0 bases from J, with 11 bases in between. This CDR3 spans 14 amino acids. The clonotype comes from a human donor who received a combined kidney and bone marrow transplant. Sequencing was performed on CD4+ T cells from blood, taken before the transplant. The V call is TRBV28, the J call TRBJ1-1; weak D call: TRBD1 (6 bases). DNA for the CDR3: TGTGCCAGCAGGGCCGGGACACTGAACACTGAAGCTTTCTTT. Its translation is CASRAGTLNTEAFF.